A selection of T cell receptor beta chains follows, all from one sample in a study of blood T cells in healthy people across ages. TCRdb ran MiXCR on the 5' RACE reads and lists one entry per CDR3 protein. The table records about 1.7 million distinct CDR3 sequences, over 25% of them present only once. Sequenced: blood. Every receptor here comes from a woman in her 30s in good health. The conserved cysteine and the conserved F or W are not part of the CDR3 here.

ASGSGTPVYEQY,TRBV12-5
ASARGAGNQPQH,TRBV10-3
ASGFTDSYEQY,TRBV12-5
ASSQSGRTNYGYT,TRBV4-1
ASSVGDRTETQY,TRBV9
ASRGEVNTEAF,TRBV7-9
SVDRGRGDNEQF,TRBV29-1
ASMRQASGVDTQY,TRBV12-3/TRBV12-4
SVTPRTGPRETQY,TRBV29-1
ASSLRHLNIQY,TRBV28
ASSGAGRVERY,TRBV27
ASSNFDTVTGELF,TRBV5-1
ASRPTGPVETQY,TRBV7-9
SAQTSGGESTDTQY,TRBV20-1
ASSSYLQETQY,TRBV12-3/TRBV12-4
ASSTQGGHGYT,TRBV18
ASSLQGNLGDTQY,TRBV7-2
SAPGLAGGIYNEQF,TRBV20-1
ASSPVLGNEKLF,TRBV7-9
SVHSENTEAF,TRBV29-1
SVRLQWADGKLF,TRBV29-1
ASSSTTGAEETQY,TRBV7-2
AVGTGGGETQY,TRBV10-3
SVEDLVSGAF,TRBV29-1
ASSLDRGRGPYGCT,TRBV14
ASSARDISPPQF,TRBV5-1
ASSYSPGQVEKEQY,TRBV6-5
AISESVRTLSYEQY,TRBV10-3
ASSDGTSGLYNEQF,TRBV9
ASSAQRGSSYEQY,TRBV7-6
ASSFGRGDNEQF,TRBV12-3/TRBV12-4
ASSWQDTDTQY,TRBV6-2/TRBV6-3
ASSQRAETGYEQY,TRBV4-1
ATSREIGGSNEQF,TRBV15
ASSSDRVGEQF,TRBV7-2
SVGSQTDTQY,TRBV29-1
SARSGSSYNSPLH,TRBV20-1
ASSDSQESTDTQY,TRBV10-1
AVSPRGLGGDTQY,TRBV10-3
ASSVEGAGVADTQY,TRBV9
ASSSEGGNQETQY,TRBV5-1
ASTGQGRSGANVLT,TRBV5-1
ASSPEGGPTYEQY,TRBV7-3
ASSQREQNSEAF,TRBV3-1
SVEYGTGAIYGYT,TRBV29-1
ASSFRQGVSDTQY,TRBV7-9
ASSQEARPRVDYEQY,TRBV14
SVKLAAILTDTQY,TRBV29-1
ATSRDLGRAGTQY,TRBV15
ASLSTTANTEAF,TRBV7-2
ASSLVGTGNDNEQF,TRBV7-9
ASSLDHTDSYNEQF,TRBV7-6
ASRLTSEGTQY,TRBV5-1
ASSQPRGERLYGYT,TRBV6-5
SARETGTDTEAF,TRBV20-1
ASSNGRKSYEQY,TRBV7-2
ASSQADDSAQY,TRBV4-2
SARVGQGYGYT,TRBV20-1
VSSLNRATGNTIY,TRBV11-2